This T cell receptor (beta chain) was identified during a study of shared clonotypes between healthy human individuals. CDR1 is SGHRS and CDR2 is YFSETQ in the germline V gene. The CDR3 has 15 residues. V was shortened by 0 bases and J by 6 bases, with 14 bases between the two germline ends. Method: immunoSEQ multiplex PCR; TCRdb's copy keeps in-frame clones and lacks some. The sample gives more than 2,000,000 clones, roughly nine tenths of which show up once; under 0.15% is in the top ten. This TCR derives from a young man in good health. Input material: naive CD4+ T cells sorted from blood. As for subset: CD45RA+ positively selected. The chain joins TRBV5-1 to TRBJ2-3; no clear D. The CDR3 is CASSLVGNPGDTQYF. CDR3 sequence (DNA): TGCGCCAGCAGCTTGGTCGGCAATCCGGGCGATACGCAGTATTTT.